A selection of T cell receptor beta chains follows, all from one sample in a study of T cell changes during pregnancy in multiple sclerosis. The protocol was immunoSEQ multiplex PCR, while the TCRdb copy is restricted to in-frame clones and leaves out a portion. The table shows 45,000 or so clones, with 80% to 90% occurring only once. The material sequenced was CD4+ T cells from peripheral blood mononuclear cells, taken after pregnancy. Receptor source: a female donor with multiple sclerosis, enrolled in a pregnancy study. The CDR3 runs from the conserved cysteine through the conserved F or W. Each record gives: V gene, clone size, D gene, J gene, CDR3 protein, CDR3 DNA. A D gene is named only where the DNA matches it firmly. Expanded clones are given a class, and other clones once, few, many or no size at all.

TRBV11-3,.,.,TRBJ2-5,CASSSGQETQYF,TGTGCCAGCAGCTCGGGACAAGAGACCCAGTACTTC
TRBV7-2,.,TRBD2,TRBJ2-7,CASSFNSGGSEQYF,TGTGCCAGCAGCTTTAATAGCGGCGGGAGCGAGCAGTACTTC
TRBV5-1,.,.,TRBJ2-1,CASSSQGEQFF,TGCGCCAGCAGCTCCCAGGGAGAGCAGTTCTTC
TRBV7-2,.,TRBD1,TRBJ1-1,CASSLVQGGTEAFF,TGTGCCAGCAGCTTAGTTCAGGGGGGCACTGAAGCTTTCTTT
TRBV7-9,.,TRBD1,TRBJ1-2,CASSLGTGNYGYTF,TGTGCCAGCAGCTTAGGGACAGGGAACTATGGCTACACCTTC
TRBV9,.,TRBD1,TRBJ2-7,CASSVTGEGSYEQYF,TGTGCCAGCAGCGTGACAGGGGAAGGGTCCTACGAGCAGTACTTC
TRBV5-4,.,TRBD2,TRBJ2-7,CASSHPASGRGAEQYF,TGTGCCAGCAGCCACCCCGCCAGCGGGAGGGGGGCCGAGCAGTACTTC
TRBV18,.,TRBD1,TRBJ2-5,CASSPGQGGETQYF,TGTGCCAGCTCACCAGGACAGGGTGGGGAGACCCAGTACTTC
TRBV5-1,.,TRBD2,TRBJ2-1,CASVPVAGVNEQFF,TGCGCCAGCGTCCCCGTAGCGGGAGTTAATGAGCAGTTCTTC
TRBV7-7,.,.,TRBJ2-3,CASSVGGKTDTQYF,TGTGCTAGCAGCGTAGGCGGGAAGACAGATACGCAGTATTTT
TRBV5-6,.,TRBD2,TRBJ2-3,CASSLGLVSTDTQYF,TGTGCCAGCAGCCTCGGACTAGTCTCCACAGATACGCAGTATTTT
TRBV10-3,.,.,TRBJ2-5,CAISPGETQYF,TGTGCCATCTCCCCCGGGGAGACCCAGTACTTC
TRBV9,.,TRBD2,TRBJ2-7,CASSPRPGVSGRYEQYF,TGTGCCAGCAGCCCCCGCCCCGGGGTTAGCGGGAGGTACGAGCAGTACTTC
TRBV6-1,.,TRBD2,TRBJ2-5,CASSRLAGRGETQYF,TGTGCCAGCAGCCGACTAGCGGGGAGGGGAGAGACCCAGTACTTC
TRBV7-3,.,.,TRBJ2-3,CASTLGGRNTDTQYF,TGTGCCAGCACCCTTGGAGGGAGAAACACAGATACGCAGTATTTT
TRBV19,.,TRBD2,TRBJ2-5,CASKKETAGGSGGTQYF,TGTGCCAGTAAAAAGGAGACGGCGGGAGGGAGTGGCGGGACCCAGTACTTC
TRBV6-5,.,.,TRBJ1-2,CASSYHSRVNYGYTF,TGTGCCAGCAGTTACCATTCCCGGGTAAACTATGGCTACACCTTC
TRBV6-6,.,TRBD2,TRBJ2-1,CASSLRGLAGSNEQFF,TGTGCCAGCAGTTTAAGAGGGCTAGCGGGCAGCAATGAGCAGTTCTTC
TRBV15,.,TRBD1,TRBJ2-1,CATSRDRTGSNEQFF,TGTGCCACCAGCAGAGATAGGACAGGGAGCAATGAGCAGTTCTTC
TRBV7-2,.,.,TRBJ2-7,CASSYVRNYEQYF,TGTGCCAGCAGCTATGTCAGGAATTACGAGCAGTACTTC
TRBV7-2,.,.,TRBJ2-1,CASSFSAEQFF,TGTGCCAGCAGCTTTAGCGCTGAGCAGTTCTTC
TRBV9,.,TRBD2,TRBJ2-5,CASSVTSAYQETQYF,TGTGCCAGCAGCGTGACTAGCGCGTACCAAGAGACCCAGTACTTC
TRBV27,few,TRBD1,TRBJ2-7,CASSLLQGYEQYF,TGTGCCAGCAGTTTATTACAGGGGTACGAGCAGTACTTC
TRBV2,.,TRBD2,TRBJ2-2,CASRTSGITGELFF,TGTGCCAGCAGGACTAGCGGGATCACCGGGGAGCTGTTTTTT
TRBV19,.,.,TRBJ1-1,CASSIRGINTEAFF,TGTGCCAGTAGTATTCGGGGGATAAACACTGAAGCTTTCTTT
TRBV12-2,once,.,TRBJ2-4,CASRLETKGFSRDREFDKNIQYF,TGTGCAAGTCGCTTAGAAACGAAAGGGTTCTCCCGGGACAGGGAGTTCGACAAAAACATTCAGTACTTC
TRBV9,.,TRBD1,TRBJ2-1,CASSETGGFSNEQFF,TGTGCCAGCAGCGAGACAGGGGGCTTTAGTAATGAGCAGTTCTTC
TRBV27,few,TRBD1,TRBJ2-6,CASSLLGTGGSGANVLTF,TGTGCCAGCAGTTTGCTCGGGACAGGGGGATCTGGGGCCAACGTCCTGACTTTC
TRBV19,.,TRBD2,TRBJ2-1,CASSIGLAVYNEQFF,TGTGCCAGTAGTATCGGACTAGCGGTCTACAATGAGCAGTTCTTC
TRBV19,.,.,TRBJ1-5,CASSMGEKVRGNQPQHF,TGTGCCAGTAGTATGGGAGAAAAGGTTCGCGGTAATCAGCCCCAGCATTTT
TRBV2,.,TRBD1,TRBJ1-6,CATSRQGNSPLHF,TGTGCCACAAGCCGACAGGGGAATTCACCCCTCCACTTT
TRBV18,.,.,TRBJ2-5,CASSPGNQETQYF,TGTGCCAGCTCACCGGGCAACCAAGAGACCCAGTACTTC
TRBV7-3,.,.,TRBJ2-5,CASSLNPGDQETQYF,TGTGCCAGCAGCTTAAACCCGGGGGACCAAGAGACCCAGTACTTC
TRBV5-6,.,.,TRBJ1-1,CASSLGQEPEAFF,TGTGCCAGCAGCTTGGGACAGGAACCTGAAGCTTTCTTT
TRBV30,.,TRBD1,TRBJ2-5,CAWTRNRGRETQYF,TGTGCCTGGACACGGAACAGGGGAAGAGAGACCCAGTACTTC
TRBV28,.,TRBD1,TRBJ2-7,CASRPTGGPGSRSYEQYF,TGTGCCAGCAGGCCTACAGGGGGCCCGGGATCGCGCTCCTACGAGCAGTACTTC
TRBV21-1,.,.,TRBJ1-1,CARKEGDTEAFF,TGTGCCAGAAAGGAGGGCGACACTGAAGCTTTCTTT
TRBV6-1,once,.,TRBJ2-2,CASISSVRTGELFF,TGTGCCAGCATATCCAGCGTGAGGACCGGGGAGCTGTTTTTT
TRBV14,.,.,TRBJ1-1,CASSQVAQSEAFF,TGTGCCAGCAGCCAAGTCGCACAGAGTGAAGCTTTCTTT
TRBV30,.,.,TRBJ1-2,CAWRINYGYTF,TGTGCCTGGAGAATAAACTATGGCTACACCTTC
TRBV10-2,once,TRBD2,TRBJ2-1,CASRGTSGSNEQFF,TGCGCCAGCAGAGGGACTAGCGGGAGTAATGAGCAGTTCTTC
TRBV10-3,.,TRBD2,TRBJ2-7,CAIKLAGSYEQYF,TGTGCCATCAAACTAGCGGGGTCATACGAGCAGTACTTC
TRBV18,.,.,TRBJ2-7,CASSPRRGSYEQYF,TGTGCCAGCTCACCACGTCGTGGTAGTTACGAGCAGTACTTC
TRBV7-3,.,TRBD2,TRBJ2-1,CASSPRASGTNEQFF,TGTGCCAGCTCCCCCCGGGCTAGCGGGACCAATGAGCAGTTCTTC
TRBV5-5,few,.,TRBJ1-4,CASSLEWGNEKLFF,TGTGCCAGCAGCTTGGAGTGGGGCAATGAAAAACTGTTTTTT
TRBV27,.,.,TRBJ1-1,CASRRDSRAFF,TGTGCCAGCAGAAGGGACTCTCGGGCTTTCTTT
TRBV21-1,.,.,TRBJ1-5,CASSKVRTTGAKYFSPQHF,TGTGCCAGCAGCAAAGTCCGAACGACAGGGGCGAAATATTTCTCGCCCCAGCATTTT
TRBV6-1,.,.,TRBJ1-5,CASRQISLQPQHF,TGTGCCAGCAGACAAATTAGCCTCCAGCCCCAGCATTTT
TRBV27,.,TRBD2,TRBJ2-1,CASRGLAEAHEQFF,TGTGCCAGCAGGGGACTAGCGGAGGCCCATGAGCAGTTCTTC
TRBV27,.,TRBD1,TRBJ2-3,CASSPDRVVGTQYF,TGTGCCAGCAGTCCCGACAGGGTTGTGGGTACGCAGTATTTT
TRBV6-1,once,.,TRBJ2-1,CASSERGASDEQFF,TGTGCCAGCAGTGAACGGGGGGCCTCCGATGAGCAGTTCTTC
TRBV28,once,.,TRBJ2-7,CASSRDGEQYF,TGTGCCAGCAGTCGGGATGGCGAGCAGTACTTC
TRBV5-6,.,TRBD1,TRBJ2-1,CASSASGQGSYNEQFF,TGTGCCAGCAGCGCAAGTGGACAGGGATCCTACAATGAGCAGTTCTTC